This TCR beta chain stems from a study of cytomegalovirus exposure and HLA in healthy donors (dated by TCRdb to about 2017). Some background on the complete study: According to an earlier analysis of 587 of the donors, about 179 million T cells yielded roughly 110 million unique TCR beta sequences and approximately 300 Gb of sequence data. Roughly 300 gigabases of sequencing data and 80 million or so unique TCR sequences were included in an early release covering 550 to 650 HLA-typed donors. Of the roughly 410 genotyped donors, approximately 80% were placed in the genetic ancestry cluster associated with self-reported Caucasian donors. The aim of the study was to test whether cataloging public T cell receptors could identify signatures of past pathogen exposure. The T cell repertoires of 700 or so subjects were profiled by immunosequencing and related to cytomegalovirus serostatus. In addition to the first cohort of roughly 700 subjects, a separate validation cohort of 120 different subjects was used. To predict cytomegalovirus infection status, the study brought together high-throughput TCR immunosequencing, statistical association of individual TCRs with disease status, and machine learning. A later analysis re-analyzed previously published TCR beta repertoires from 600 to 850 donors and added high-resolution HLA genotyping to study TCR occurrence patterns. Rather than using new phenotypic data, the later analysis identified candidate immune exposures from TCR beta sequences and from how often those sequences occurred across donors. An earlier analysis of several hundred of the donors applied high-throughput TCR beta sequencing to assess whether each TCR beta V gene segment acted as functional or pseudogenic. Alongside the repertoire data, information on donor age, sex, ethnicity and CMV serostatus was compiled. A later genetic analysis used genome-wide SNP genotypes for about 55% of the 666 donors, treating that subset as a discovery cohort. Every discovery cohort repertoire had been produced on one sequencing platform. HLA typing included class I and class II loci at four-digit resolution. Typing coverage varied by locus: about 629-630 donors for A, B, C, DRB1 and DQB1; roughly 500 for DQA1; around 570 for DPA1; approximately 490 for DPB1. Four to six DR-DQ haplotypes were handled as single units for association and clustering, since linkage in the cohort was strong. Among 350 to 400 genotyped donors of the cohort, an average of around 240,000 unique TCR beta nucleotide sequences were sequenced per donor, roughly a sixth of them non-productive. The paper as a whole reports these results and caveats: In an earlier analysis of 587 of the donors, most TCR beta V segments appeared in productive rearrangements about 90% or about 30% of the time, broadly matching IMGT annotations. Several of the top co-occurrence clusters appeared to be linked to parvovirus B19, influenza, CMV and Epstein-Barr virus, according to a later analysis. The classifier was reported to diagnose cytomegalovirus status with high specificity and sensitivity in both the original and validation cohorts. Some IMGT-functional V segments, including TRBV6-2 and TRBV6-3, could not be distinguished by the 87-base-pair reads and were therefore excluded. In vitro tests confirmed that a few of the cytomegalovirus-associated TCR beta chains recognize cytomegalovirus antigens. A further reported finding was that TCR beta sequences accurately predicted the HLA-A and HLA-B alleles for most subjects in the first cohort. A later analysis found that most CMV-associated TCR beta chains appeared HLA-restricted, with HLA associations seemingly driven largely by CMV exposure. The authors suggested that the approach could potentially be extended to other disease states and immunological phenotypes. Compared with the roughly 710-donor mean, donors in an Asian-associated ancestry cluster had fewer N-insertions in productive TCRs, according to a later genetic analysis. Because counts were too low, seventeen rarely observed V segments, including chromosome 9 orphons, were excluded from the earlier analysis of 587 of the donors. This cohort had only TCR beta chains sequenced, and the lack of alpha or paired-chain data limited which features could be detected. Because HLA typing was unavailable for some donors at each locus, only the typed subset was used in association tests. Presence/absence analyses assumed roughly uniform sequencing depth across donors, an assumption that may not hold. A later analysis found that TCR association rates varied across HLA loci, with DRB1 alleles showing the most associated TCRs and HLA-C alleles the fewest. In the study, approximately 160 TCR beta chains were listed as associated with cytomegalovirus. In a later analysis, HLA-associated TCR beta chains were found to be more clonally expanded and to have lower generation probabilities than equally common non-associated chains. At a false discovery rate of 0.05, a later analysis linked around 17,000 TCR beta sequences to specific HLA alleles. Linkage disequilibrium might explain the correlated functional status among segregating V segments, but an unknown experimental factor could not be ruled out. A cluster of highly shared sequence variants was judged likely to represent a technical artifact of the sequencing pipeline. An association between a missense DCLRE1C variant and V-gene and J-gene trimming of TCR beta chains was found in a later genetic analysis and replicated in an independent cohort. Immune exposure information for the cohort was limited to CMV serostatus. Strong co-occurrence of HLA alleles, especially DR and DQ, made assigning TCR associations to individual alleles difficult. Across donors, most TCR sequences were observed very rarely, whereas some public TCRs were present in many individuals.

The CDR3, cysteine through phenylalanine, is 12 amino acids long. CDR3 DNA only is kept here, 36 bases in frame from base 1. Libraries came from the immunoSEQ multiplex PCR assay. A mixture of 60 forward primers for TCR Vbeta segments and 13 reverse primers for TCR Jbeta segments was used in the multiplex PCR. The CDR3 region of rearranged TCR beta genes was amplified from genomic DNA by a multiplex PCR assay. The amplified TCR beta libraries were sequenced on the Illumina HiSeq System as 87-base-pair reads. The paper's data handling went like this. Across the 666 repertoires, a later analysis counted approximately 75 million unique TCR beta chains, 9 million to 14 million of which were shared by at least two donors. Raw reads were error-corrected and collapsed into unique sequences with a nearest-neighbor algorithm that merged closely related sequences to remove PCR and sequencing errors. CDR3 sequences were aligned to IMGT reference sequences to assign V, D and J gene segments. For a sequence to be retained, a match of at least six nucleotides was required to both a V gene segment and a J gene segment. A rearrangement counted as productive if the CDR3 had no stop codons and remained in frame with V and J, and every other rearrangement counted as non-productive. Following IMGT convention, CDR3 was defined as the stretch from the second conserved V-encoded cysteine up to the conserved J-encoded phenylalanine. In an earlier analysis of roughly 610 of the donors, sequences lacking an unambiguous match to a single V gene segment were excluded. In an earlier analysis of 587 of the donors, V segments were called functional above 56.7% productive rearrangements and were called segregating when the between-donor standard deviation exceeded 5%. To diagnose cytomegalovirus status from the catalog of TCR beta chain sequences, a statistical classification framework was built. A later analysis assigned V and J genes by comparing TCR nucleotide sequences with IMGT/GENE-DB human TR gene sequences. In a later analysis, CDR3 sequences and most-parsimonious VDJ recombination scenarios were assigned using the TCRdist pipeline. In a later analysis, each TCR beta chain was defined by its CDR3 amino acid sequence together with its V-gene family, and reads lacking a unique V-gene family were excluded. In a later analysis, fewer than 600 highly shared, low-generation-probability nucleotide sequences were removed to address suspected cross-contamination and a sequencing artifact. For each public chain, a later analysis derived a clonal expansion index from normalized ranks of inferred template counts within each repertoire. In a later analysis, generation probabilities were computed with a VDJ recombination model fitted to out-of-frame rearrangements, and the resulting probabilities were checked against IGoR. In a later analysis, TCR-TCR, TCR-HLA and TCR-CMV co-occurrence was scored with hypergeometric tests, and a repertoire-size bias correction was applied to TCR pairs. False discovery rates were estimated in a later analysis by permuting HLA or CMV assignments 20 times. In a later analysis, co-occurring TCRs were grouped using DBSCAN, with TCRdist sequence similarity added in when clustering inside HLA-allele-positive subsets. Repertoires with fewer than 30,000 or more than 120,000 public chains, plus five repertoires with anomalous nucleotide sharing, were excluded from co-occurrence clustering. TCRdb limited this immuneACCESS table to in-frame rearrangements with V and J called. A share of clones is missing; checked studies link under half to unresolved V genes, and the rest is unexplained. That table is the source of V, J and clone size, and D and trimming were worked out from the DNA. The sample data list 99,000 or so clones, and around four fifths of these were observed just once. The leading ten clones occupy 7.5% to 10% of the sample.

The cohort consisted of 650 to 700 healthy bone marrow donors. Cohort members were all nominally healthy when sampled, although unrecorded immune exposures were likely present. The donor tested CMV seropositive and was one of the 289 seropositive cohort members. Each donor provided a peripheral blood sample, and peripheral blood mononuclear cells were used for TCR beta sequencing. Genomic DNA was extracted from the blood cell samples with the Qiagen DNeasy Blood Extraction Kit. Concerning this clone itself: Its target antigen remains unknown. Per-base qualities were not stored, and no clone one base away is much larger.

Recombination joined TRBV12-2 with TRBJ1-2. TRBV12-2 is classified as a pseudogene. The receptor was isolated from a woman aged 40 to 55 in good health and CMV-seropositive. The sample taken for sequencing was PBMCs. In nucleotide form, the sequence is TGTGCAAGTCGCTTAATTATCGCGGGCTACACCTTC. Its translation reads: CASRLIIAGYTF.